The rows below give T cell receptor beta chains drawn from one sample of a study of blood T cells in healthy people across ages. A single record per CDR3 protein comes from TCRdb applying MiXCR to the 5' RACE reads. The table lists about 1.5 million distinct CDR3 sequences, under 55% of them singletons. Source material: blood. Every receptor here comes from a young woman in good health. CDR3s include the opening cysteine and the closing phenylalanine or tryptophan. The order of the fields is V gene, J gene, CDR3 protein.

TRBV5-5	TRBJ2-1	CASSFRQPYNEQFF
TRBV11-1	TRBJ2-3	CASSLAAHTSTDTQYF
TRBV6-6	TRBJ2-7	CASSYLQGNEQYF
TRBV20-1	TRBJ2-2	CSAWTGRSTGELFF
TRBV5-1	TRBJ1-1	CASSLEEPRNTEAFF
TRBV12-3/TRBV12-4	TRBJ2-1	CASSSGHGYEQFF
TRBV6-5	TRBJ2-3	CASRGLADITDTQYF
TRBV20-1	TRBJ1-2	CSAIPRGHGYTF
TRBV5-1	TRBJ1-6	CASSFGQKNSPLHF
TRBV4-1	TRBJ2-1	CASRQAFVYNEQFF
TRBV6-6	TRBJ2-3	CASSYELAGAQDTQYF
TRBV2	TRBJ2-7	CASSLLAEEQYF
TRBV11-2	TRBJ2-2	CASSLEARNTGELFF
TRBV11-3	TRBJ2-3	CASSTTTGGPDTQYF
TRBV7-8	TRBJ1-5	CASSTPRGNQPQHF
TRBV6-5	TRBJ2-1	CASSYAGGISNEQFF
TRBV2	TRBJ2-2	CASSAGQGTMNTGELFF
TRBV6-1	TRBJ2-7	CASSEELAGVNCQYF
TRBV12-3/TRBV12-4	TRBJ2-2	CASSLGDSLPSTGELFF
TRBV4-3	TRBJ2-7	CASSQDLVTPYEQYF
TRBV5-1	TRBJ2-1	CASSLGADFYNEQFF
TRBV6-1	TRBJ1-2	CASRQGREDGYTF
TRBV21-1	TRBJ2-1	CASSNRGPGRNERFF
TRBV6-2/TRBV6-3	TRBJ2-5	CASLRTLQETQYF
TRBV24-1	TRBJ1-2	CATSDTTTGTAYGYTF
TRBV12-3/TRBV12-4	TRBJ1-2	CASATPRGGGYTF
TRBV12-3/TRBV12-4	TRBJ1-1	CASSKTGGSAFF
TRBV5-5	TRBJ2-4	CASSSPGAKNIQYF
TRBV6-5	TRBJ1-2	CASSSRLLQGGNYGYTF
TRBV7-9	TRBJ2-1	CASSLAALNEQFF
TRBV18	TRBJ1-2	CASSSTGGMDYGYTF
TRBV2	TRBJ1-1	CASIPPGRGAEAFF
TRBV10-3	TRBJ1-2	CAIRTGGYTF
TRBV12-3/TRBV12-4	NA	CASSLVIQGRHEQYF
TRBV7-9	TRBJ2-7	CASSTTRTSGRYEQYF
TRBV20-1	TRBJ2-7	CSARDRTRPYEQYF
TRBV15	TRBJ2-3	CATSRVSGRDTQYF